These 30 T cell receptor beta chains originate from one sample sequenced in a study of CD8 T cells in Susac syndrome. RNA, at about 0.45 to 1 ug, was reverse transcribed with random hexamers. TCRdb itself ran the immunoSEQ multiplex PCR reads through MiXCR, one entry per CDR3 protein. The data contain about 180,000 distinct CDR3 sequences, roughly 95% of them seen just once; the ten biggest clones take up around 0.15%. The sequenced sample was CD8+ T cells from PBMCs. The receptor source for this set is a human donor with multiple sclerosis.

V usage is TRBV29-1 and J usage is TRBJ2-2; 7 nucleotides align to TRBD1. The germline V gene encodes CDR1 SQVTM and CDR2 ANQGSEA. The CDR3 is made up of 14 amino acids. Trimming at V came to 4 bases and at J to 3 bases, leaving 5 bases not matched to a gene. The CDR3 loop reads CSVGRGGDTGELFF. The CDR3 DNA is TGCAGCGTTGGCCGAGGGGGCGACACCGGGGAGCTGTTTTTT.

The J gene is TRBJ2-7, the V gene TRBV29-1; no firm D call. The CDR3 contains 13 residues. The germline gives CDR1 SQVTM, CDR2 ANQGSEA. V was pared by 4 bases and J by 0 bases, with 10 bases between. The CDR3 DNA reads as TGCAGCGTTGGTGGGATCAGCTCCTACGAGCAGTACTTC. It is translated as CSVGGISSYEQYF.

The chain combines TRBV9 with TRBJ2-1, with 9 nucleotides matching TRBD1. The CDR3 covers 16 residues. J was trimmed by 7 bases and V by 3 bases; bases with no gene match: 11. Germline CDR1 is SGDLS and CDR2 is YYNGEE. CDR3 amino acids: CASSEDAGTGRNEQFF. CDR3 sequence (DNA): TGTGCCAGCAGCGAAGACGCCGGGACAGGGAGGAATGAGCAGTTCTTC.

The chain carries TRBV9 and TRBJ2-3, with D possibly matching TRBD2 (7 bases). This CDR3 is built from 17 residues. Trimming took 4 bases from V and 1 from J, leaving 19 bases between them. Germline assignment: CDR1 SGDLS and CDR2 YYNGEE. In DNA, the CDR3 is TGTGCCAGCAGCCCCCGGAGAGGAGGGGGGGGCACAGATACGCAGTATTTT. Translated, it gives CASSPRRGGGGTDTQYF.

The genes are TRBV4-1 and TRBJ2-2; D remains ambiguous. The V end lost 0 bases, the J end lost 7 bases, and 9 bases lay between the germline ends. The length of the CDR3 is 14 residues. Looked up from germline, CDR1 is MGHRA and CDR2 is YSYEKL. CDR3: CASSQDPSIGELFF. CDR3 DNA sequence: TGCGCCAGCAGCCAAGATCCCTCAATCGGGGAGCTGTTTTTT.

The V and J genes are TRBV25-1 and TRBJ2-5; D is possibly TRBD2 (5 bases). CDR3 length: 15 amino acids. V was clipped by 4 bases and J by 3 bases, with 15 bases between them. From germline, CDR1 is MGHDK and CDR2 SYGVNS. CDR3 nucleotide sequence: TGTGCCAGCAGTGCTCTCCGGGGTGTGGAAGAGACCCAGTACTTC. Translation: CASSALRGVEETQYF.

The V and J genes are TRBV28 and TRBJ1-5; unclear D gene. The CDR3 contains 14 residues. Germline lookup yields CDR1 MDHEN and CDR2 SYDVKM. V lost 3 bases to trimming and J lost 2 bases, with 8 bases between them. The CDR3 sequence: CASSFGHGNQPQHF. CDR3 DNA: TGTGCCAGCAGTTTTGGGCACGGCAATCAGCCCCAGCATTTT.

The chain's CDR3 is CASSFSGSSYNEQFF. CDR3 in DNA: TGTGCCAGCAGCTTTAGCGGAAGCTCCTACAATGAGCAGTTCTTC. The chain links TRBV9 to TRBJ2-1; tentatively, D is TRBD2 (6 bases). Deletions cut 4 bases from V and 0 bases from J, with 11 bases between. Germline values: CDR1 SGDLS, CDR2 YYNGEE. The CDR3 length is 15 residues.

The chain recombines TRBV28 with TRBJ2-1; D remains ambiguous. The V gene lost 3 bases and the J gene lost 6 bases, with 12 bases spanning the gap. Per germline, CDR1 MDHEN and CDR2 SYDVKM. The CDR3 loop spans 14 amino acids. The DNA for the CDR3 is TGTGCCAGCAGTTTGGTAGCAGAACTCAATGAGCAGTTCTTC. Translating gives CASSLVAELNEQFF.

The CDR3 loop reads CASSFSRQGEQYF. For the CDR3, the DNA is TGTGCCAGCAGTTTCTCGCGGCAGGGAGAGCAGTACTTC. V is TRBV27 and J is TRBJ2-7, with D possibly being TRBD1 (5 bases). Between the trimmed V and J ends, which lost 3 bases and 7 bases, there was a span of 13 bases. The CDR3 length is 13 residues. Germline CDR1 MNHEY, CDR2 SMNVEV (reference sequence).

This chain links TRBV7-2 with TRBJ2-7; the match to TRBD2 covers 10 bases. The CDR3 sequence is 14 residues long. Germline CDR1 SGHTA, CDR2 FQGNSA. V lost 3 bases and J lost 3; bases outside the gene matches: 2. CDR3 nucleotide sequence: TGTGCCAGCAGCTTTCTAGCGGGAGACTACGAGCAGTACTTC. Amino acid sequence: CASSFLAGDYEQYF.

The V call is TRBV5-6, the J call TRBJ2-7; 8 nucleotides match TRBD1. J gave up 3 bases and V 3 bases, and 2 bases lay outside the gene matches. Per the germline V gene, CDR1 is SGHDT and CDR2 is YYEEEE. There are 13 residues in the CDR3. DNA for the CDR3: TGTGCCAGCAGCTATGACAGGGGCTACGAGCAGTACTTC. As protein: CASSYDRGYEQYF.

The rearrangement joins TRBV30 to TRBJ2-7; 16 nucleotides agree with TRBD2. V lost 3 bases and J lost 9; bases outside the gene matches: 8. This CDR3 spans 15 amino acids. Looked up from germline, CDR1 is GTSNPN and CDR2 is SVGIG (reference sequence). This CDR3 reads CAWRGLAGGPGGQYF. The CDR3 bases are TGTGCCTGGAGGGGACTAGCGGGAGGGCCTGGGGGGCAGTACTTC.

CDR3 DNA sequence: TGTGCCAGCAGTTACTTAGGGACTAGCGGTAATGAGCAGTTCTTC. This translates into CASSYLGTSGNEQFF. The chain employs TRBV6-5 and TRBJ2-1, with 11 nucleotides matching TRBD2. The CDR3 length is 15 residues. Trimming removed 1 base from V and 7 bases from J; junction bases left unmatched: 3. Germline V lookup: CDR1 MNHEY, CDR2 SVGAGI.

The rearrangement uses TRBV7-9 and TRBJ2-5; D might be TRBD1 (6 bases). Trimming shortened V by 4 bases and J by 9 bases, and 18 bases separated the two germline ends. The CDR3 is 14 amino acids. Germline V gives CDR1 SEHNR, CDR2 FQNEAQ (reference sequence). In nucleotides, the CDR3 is TGTGCCAGCAGCTCACCTCCAGGGTCAGGGGCCCAGTACTTC. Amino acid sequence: CASSSPPGSGAQYF.

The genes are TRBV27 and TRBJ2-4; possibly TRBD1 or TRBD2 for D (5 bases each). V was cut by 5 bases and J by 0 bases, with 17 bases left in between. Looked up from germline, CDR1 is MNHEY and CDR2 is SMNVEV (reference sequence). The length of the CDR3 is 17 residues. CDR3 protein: CASSPSVSRGAKNIQYF. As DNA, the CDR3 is TGTGCCAGCAGTCCCTCGGTGTCGAGGGGAGCCAAAAACATTCAGTACTTC.

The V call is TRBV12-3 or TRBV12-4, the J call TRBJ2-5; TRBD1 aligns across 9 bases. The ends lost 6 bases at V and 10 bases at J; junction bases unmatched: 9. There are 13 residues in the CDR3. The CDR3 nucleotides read TGTGCCAGCAGCCCGACAGGGGGAACGGTCCAGTACTTC. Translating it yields CASSPTGGTVQYF.

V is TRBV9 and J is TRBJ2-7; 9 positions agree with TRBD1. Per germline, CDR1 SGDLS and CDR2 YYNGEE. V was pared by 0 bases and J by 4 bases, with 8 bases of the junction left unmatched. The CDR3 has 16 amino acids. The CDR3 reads CASSVEQGALRYEQYF. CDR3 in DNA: TGTGCCAGCAGCGTAGAACAGGGGGCTCTGAGGTACGAGCAGTACTTC.

CDR3 coding DNA: TGTGCCAGCAGCTTAGCGCGGTCGGGGATCAATGAGCAGTTCTTC. It codes for CASSLARSGINEQFF. The V call is TRBV11-1, the J call TRBJ2-1, with D possibly being TRBD2 (5 bases). The germline gives CDR1 SGHAT, CDR2 FQDESV (reference sequence). CDR3 length: 15 amino acids. Trimming removed 0 bases from V and 6 bases from J, with 12 bases in between.

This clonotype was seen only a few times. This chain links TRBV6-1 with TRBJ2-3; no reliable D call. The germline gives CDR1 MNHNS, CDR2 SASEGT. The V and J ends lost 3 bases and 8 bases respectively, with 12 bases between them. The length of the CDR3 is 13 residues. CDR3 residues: CASSDTQIGTQYF. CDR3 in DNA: TGTGCCAGCAGTGATACCCAAATAGGTACGCAGTATTTT.

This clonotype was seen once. CDR3 in amino acids: CASGLVKTGAANYGYTF. The CDR3 coding sequence is TGTGCTAGTGGTTTGGTCAAGACAGGGGCAGCTAACTATGGCTACACCTTC. V gene TRBV12-5 combines with J gene TRBJ1-2, with 8 bases aligning to TRBD1. CDR1 is LGHNT and CDR2 is FRNRAP in the germline V gene. V gave up 0 bases and J gave up 0 bases; unmatched junction bases: 6. The CDR3 extends over 17 amino acids.

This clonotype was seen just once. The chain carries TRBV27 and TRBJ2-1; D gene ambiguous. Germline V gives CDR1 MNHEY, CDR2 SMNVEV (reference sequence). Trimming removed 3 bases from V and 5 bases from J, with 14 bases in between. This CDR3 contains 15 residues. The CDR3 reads CASSFDGSINNEQFF. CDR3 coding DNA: TGTGCCAGCAGTTTTGATGGCTCAATCAACAATGAGCAGTTCTTC.

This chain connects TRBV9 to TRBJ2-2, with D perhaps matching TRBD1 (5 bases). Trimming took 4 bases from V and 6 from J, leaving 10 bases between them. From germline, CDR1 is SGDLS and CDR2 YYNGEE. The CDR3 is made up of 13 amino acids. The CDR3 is CASSSRVAGELFF. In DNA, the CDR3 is TGTGCCAGCAGCTCCAGGGTGGCCGGGGAGCTGTTTTTT. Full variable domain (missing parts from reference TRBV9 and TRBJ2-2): DSGVTQTPKHLITATGQRVTLRCSPRSGDLSVYWYQQSLDQGLQFLIQYYNGEERAKGNILERFSAQQFPDLHSELNLSSLELGDSALYFCASSSRVAGELFFGEGSRLTVL.

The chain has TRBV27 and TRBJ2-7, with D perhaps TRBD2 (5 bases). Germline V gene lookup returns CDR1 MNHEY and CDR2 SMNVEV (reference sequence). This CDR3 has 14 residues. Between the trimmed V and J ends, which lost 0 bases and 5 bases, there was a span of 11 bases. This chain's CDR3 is CASSLSGAANEQYF. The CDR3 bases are TGTGCCAGCAGTTTATCGGGAGCGGCGAACGAGCAGTACTTC.

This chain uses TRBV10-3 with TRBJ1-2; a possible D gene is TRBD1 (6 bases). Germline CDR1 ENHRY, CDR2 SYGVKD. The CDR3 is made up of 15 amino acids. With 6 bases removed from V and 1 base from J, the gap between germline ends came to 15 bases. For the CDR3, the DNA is TGTGCCATCAGCGGGGATGGGGGGCTTAACTATGGCTACACCTTC. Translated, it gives CAISGDGGLNYGYTF.

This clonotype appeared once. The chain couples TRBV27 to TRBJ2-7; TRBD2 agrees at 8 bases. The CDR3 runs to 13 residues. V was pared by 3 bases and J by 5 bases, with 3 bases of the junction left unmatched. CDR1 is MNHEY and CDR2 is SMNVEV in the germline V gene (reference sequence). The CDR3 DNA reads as TGTGCCAGCAGTTTGCGGGGGGTGGACGAGCAGTACTTC. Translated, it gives CASSLRGVDEQYF.

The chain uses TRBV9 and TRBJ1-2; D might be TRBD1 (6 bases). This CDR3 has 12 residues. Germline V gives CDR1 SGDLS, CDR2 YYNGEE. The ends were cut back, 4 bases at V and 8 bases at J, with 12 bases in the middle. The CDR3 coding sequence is TGTGCCAGCAGCCCGGGGGCGGGAGGCTACACCTTC. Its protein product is CASSPGAGGYTF.

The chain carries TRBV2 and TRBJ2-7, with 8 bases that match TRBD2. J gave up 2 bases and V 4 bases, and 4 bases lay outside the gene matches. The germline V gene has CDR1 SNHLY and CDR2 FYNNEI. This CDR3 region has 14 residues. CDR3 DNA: TGTGCCAGCAGTGTGGTGGGACTAGCCTACGAGCAGTACTTC. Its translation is CASSVVGLAYEQYF.

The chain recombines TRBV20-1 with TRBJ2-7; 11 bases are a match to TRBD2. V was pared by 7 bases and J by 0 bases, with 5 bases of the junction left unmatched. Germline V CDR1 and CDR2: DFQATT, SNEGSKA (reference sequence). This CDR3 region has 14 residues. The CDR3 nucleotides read TGCAGTGTCAATAGCGGGGGGGCCTCCTACGAGCAGTACTTC. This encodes CSVNSGGASYEQYF.

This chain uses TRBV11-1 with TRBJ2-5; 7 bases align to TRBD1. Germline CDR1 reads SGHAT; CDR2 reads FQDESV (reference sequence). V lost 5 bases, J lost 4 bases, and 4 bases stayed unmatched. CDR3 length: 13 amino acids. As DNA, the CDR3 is TGTGCCAGCAGCACGGGACAGATAGAGACCCAGTACTTC. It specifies CASSTGQIETQYF.